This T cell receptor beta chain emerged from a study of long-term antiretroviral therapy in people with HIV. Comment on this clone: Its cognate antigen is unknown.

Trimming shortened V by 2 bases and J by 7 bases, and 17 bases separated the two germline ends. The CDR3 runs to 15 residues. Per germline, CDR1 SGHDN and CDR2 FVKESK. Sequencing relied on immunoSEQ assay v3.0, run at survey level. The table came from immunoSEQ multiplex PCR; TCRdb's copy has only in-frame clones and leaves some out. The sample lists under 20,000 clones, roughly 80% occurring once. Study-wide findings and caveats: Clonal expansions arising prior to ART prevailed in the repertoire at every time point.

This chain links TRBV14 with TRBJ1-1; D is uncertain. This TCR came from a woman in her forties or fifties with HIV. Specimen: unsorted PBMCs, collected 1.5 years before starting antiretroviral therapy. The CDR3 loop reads CASSQRNYGMIEAFF. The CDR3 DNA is TGTGCCAGCAGCCAAAGAAATTACGGGATGATTGAAGCTTTCTTT.